One and the same sample provided the 32 T cell receptor beta chains below, sequenced in a study of regulatory T cells in long-lasting Graves disease. Relying on iRepertoire HTBI primers and Arm-PCR of CDR3 regions, the team built TCR beta libraries. TCRdb analysed the multiplex PCR reads with MiXCR anew, one entry per CDR3 protein. The table shows about 540,000 distinct CDR3 sequences, with around an eighth occurring only once. Time point noted: newly diagnosed GD, antithyroid drugs for less than 3 months. Generation of the TCR library employed RNA extracted from PBMCs. This same sample was also part of a study on T cells in Graves' hyperthyroidism and ophthalmopathy.

The sample was peripheral blood mononuclear cells (PBMCs), taken at new diagnosis, from a patient treated with antithyroid drugs. These receptors all come from a young man with Graves disease.

This clonotype showed up many times. The chain links TRBV12-3 or TRBV12-4 to TRBJ1-2; weak D call: TRBD1 (5 bases). The CDR3 totals 12 residues. V gave up 11 bases and J gave up 4 bases, with 14 bases separating them. The CDR3 region is CASYGGTYGYTF. The CDR3 region has the DNA TGTGCCTCCTACGGGGGTACCTATGGCTACACCTTC.

This clonotype was counted between two and nine times. The chain employs TRBV7-2 and TRBJ1-4, with no clear D. The V gene lost 5 bases and the J gene lost 5 bases, with 15 bases spanning the gap. This CDR3 region has 15 residues. CDR1 is SGHTA and CDR2 is FQGNSA in the germline V gene. The CDR3 region has the DNA TGTGCCAGCAGCCCCTACCGCTCGAAGAATGAAAAACTGTTTTTT. Its translation: CASSPYRSKNEKLFF.

There are many counts of this clonotype. The V call is TRBV11-3, the J call TRBJ2-1, with D uncertain. Germline CDR1 SGHNT, CDR2 YENEEA. Trimming removed 5 bases at V and 1 base at J, with 12 bases between. The CDR3 runs 15 residues. Here the CDR3 reads CASSISRASYNEQFF. The DNA for the CDR3 is TGTGCCAGCAGCATTTCCCGGGCGTCCTACAATGAGCAGTTCTTC.

This clonotype was counted ten times or more. The rearrangement joins TRBV12-3 or TRBV12-4 to TRBJ1-3; no clear D gene. Trimming took 6 bases from V and 0 from J, leaving 6 bases between them. The CDR3 sequence is 13 residues long. The CDR3 sequence is CASRASSGNTIYF. The CDR3 DNA is TGTGCCAGCAGGGCAAGCTCTGGAAACACCATATATTTT.

This clonotype was counted between two and nine times. An end of the junction does not agree with germline; a read error may underlie this. The chain has TRBV27 and TRBJ2-3, with D maybe TRBD2 (6 bases). The CDR3 runs to 16 residues. Per the germline V gene, CDR1 is MNHEY and CDR2 is SMNVEV (reference sequence). CDR3 in amino acids: CASSLSSERSTDTQYF. The DNA of the CDR3 is TGTGCCAGCAGTCTATCTAGCGAGCGGAGCACAGATACGCAGTATTTT.

This clonotype occurred a few times. The genes are TRBV10-3 and TRBJ2-4; 9 bases map to TRBD2. The germline gives CDR1 ENHRY, CDR2 SYGVKD. CDR3 length: 17 residues. V lost 3 bases to trimming and J lost 4 bases; unmatched junction nucleotides: 10. The CDR3 reads CAISDKRAGGLKNIQYF. CDR3 bases: TGTGCCATCAGTGATAAGAGAGCGGGAGGTTTAAAAAACATTCAGTACTTC.

At least ten counts were recorded for this clonotype. The J gene is TRBJ1-1, the V gene TRBV20-1; D is ambiguous. The germline V gene encodes CDR1 DFQATT and CDR2 SNEGSKA (reference sequence). V gave up 2 bases and J gave up 1 base, with 8 bases separating them. The CDR3 runs 13 residues. The DNA for the CDR3 is TGCAGTGCTAGAAAGCAAGGGAACACTGAAGCTTTCTTT. Encoded protein: CSARKQGNTEAFF.

The chain links TRBV2 to TRBJ1-5, with 7 bases aligning to TRBD1. Germline-derived CDR1 and CDR2 are SNHLY and FYNNEI. The V and J ends lost 6 bases and 0 bases, in that order; junction bases with no gene match: 5. CDR3 length equals 15 residues. The CDR3 bases are TGTGCCAGCAGAGGGGGACAGTTTAGCAATCAGCCCCAGCATTTT. It is translated as CASRGGQFSNQPQHF.

This chain links TRBV20-1 with TRBJ2-1; possibly TRBD1 for D (5 bases). The V gene's germline CDR1 is DFQATT and CDR2 SNEGSKA (reference sequence). CDR3 length: 12 amino acids. The V gene lost 2 bases and the J gene lost 6 bases, with 8 bases spanning the gap. DNA for the CDR3: TGCAGTGCTAGACAGGGCGGCAATGAGCAGTTCTTC. Amino acid sequence: CSARQGGNEQFF.

This clonotype has just a few counts. The V gene is TRBV5-5, the J gene TRBJ1-5; D unresolved. V lost 2 bases and J 2 bases, leaving 11 bases between the germline ends. The CDR3 runs to 15 residues. Germline CDR1 reads SGHKS; CDR2 reads YYEKEE (reference sequence). CDR3 coding DNA: TGTGCCAGCAGCTTAAGTTCGGCGGGCAATCAGCCCCAGCATTTT. Protein: CASSLSSAGNQPQHF.

The chain couples TRBV20-1 to TRBJ1-2, with D unresolved. The V end lost 5 bases, the J end lost 8 bases, and 15 bases lay between the germline ends. This CDR3 comprises 12 residues. Germline loops: CDR1 DFQATT, CDR2 SNEGSKA (reference sequence). The DNA for the CDR3 is TGCAGTGCTCCTCTCCGGGAACCGGGCTACACCTTC. Protein sequence: CSAPLREPGYTF.

This clonotype has at least ten counts. J is TRBJ1-1 and V is TRBV6-5, with 9 bases fitting TRBD1. Germline trimming cut 2 bases from V and 5 bases from J; bases unmatched to any gene: 6. Looked up from germline, CDR1 is MNHEY and CDR2 is SVGAGI. The CDR3 contains 15 residues. CDR3 sequence (DNA): TGTGCCAGCAGTTACCTCGGACAGGGGAGGACTGAAGCTTTCTTT. It yields the protein CASSYLGQGRTEAFF.

This clonotype was counted only a few times. The CDR3 nucleotides are TGTGCCAGCAGTCCAGCAGGAGGGTGGTTAACAAACACTGAAGCTTTCTTT. Its translation: CASSPAGGWLTNTEAFF. The V gene is TRBV7-2, the J gene TRBJ1-1; D is uncertain. Deletions cut 6 bases from V and 2 bases from J, with 22 bases between. Germline loops: CDR1 SGHTA, CDR2 FQGNSA. CDR3 length: 17 residues.

This clonotype was observed many times. CDR3 amino acids: CASSPARGRGTEAFF. The CDR3 nucleotides read TGTGCCAGCAGTCCTGCCAGGGGCAGGGGCACTGAAGCTTTCTTT. The chain couples TRBV27 to TRBJ1-1, with D possibly being TRBD1 (6 bases). Germline V gene data show CDR1 as MNHEY and CDR2 as SMNVEV (reference sequence). Trimming removed 5 bases at V and 4 bases at J, with 17 bases between. CDR3 length: 15 residues.

There are a few counts of this clonotype. The chain couples TRBV3-1 to TRBJ2-7; TRBD2 agrees at 10 bases. Trimming removed 0 bases from V and 6 bases from J; junction bases left unmatched: 8. Germline V gene lookup returns CDR1 LGHDT and CDR2 YNNKEL (reference sequence). The CDR3 covers 16 residues. The CDR3 sequence is CASSQEYEREGSEQYF. As DNA, the CDR3 is TGTGCCAGCAGCCAAGAGTACGAGCGGGAGGGCAGCGAGCAGTACTTC.

This clonotype was seen many times. The rearrangement joins TRBV20-1 to TRBJ2-7, with a weak D call TRBD1 (5 bases). This CDR3 spans 13 amino acids. In germline, CDR1 is DFQATT, CDR2 SNEGSKA (reference sequence). The germline V and J ends were trimmed by 3 bases and 3 bases, with 12 bases remaining between them. CDR3 DNA sequence: TGCAGTGCTAGCCCAGGGAAGGTCTACGAGCAGTACTTC. It translates to CSASPGKVYEQYF.

The table lists this clonotype with many counts. The J gene is TRBJ2-2, the V gene TRBV7-8; no clear D. Trimming shortened V by 5 bases and J by 7 bases, and 14 bases separated the two germline ends. The germline V gene encodes CDR1 SGHVS and CDR2 FQNEAQ. The CDR3 sequence is 14 residues long. The CDR3 sequence: CASSPRPFLGELFF. CDR3 nucleotides: TGTGCCAGCAGCCCGCGACCATTTCTCGGGGAGCTGTTTTTT.

The sample holds many counts of this clonotype. The V and J genes are TRBV5-1 and TRBJ2-3; the D gene is possibly TRBD2 (6 bases). V was pared by 3 bases and J by 2 bases, with 19 bases between. CDR1 is SGHRS, CDR2 YFSETQ, per germline. There are 17 residues in the CDR3. The DNA for the CDR3 is TGCGCCAGCAGCTCCCAATCGACTAGGTACGCCACAGATACGCAGTATTTT. The encoded protein is CASSSQSTRYATDTQYF.

In this sample, this clonotype turned up a few times. V gene TRBV9 combines with J gene TRBJ1-1, with D unclear. This CDR3 has 15 amino acids. Germline V gene lookup returns CDR1 SGDLS and CDR2 YYNGEE. V lost 0 bases, J lost 0 bases, and 9 bases lay in between. The CDR3 loop is CASSVAARMNTEAFF. The CDR3 bases are TGTGCCAGCAGCGTAGCGGCCCGAATGAACACTGAAGCTTTCTTT.

The rearrangement links TRBV28 to TRBJ2-7, with 8 bases that match TRBD1. Per the germline V gene, CDR1 is MDHEN and CDR2 is SYDVKM. The J segment lost 7 bases and the V segment lost 4 bases, leaving 12 bases of the junction unmatched. The CDR3 extends over 15 amino acids. The CDR3 loop is CASSSRQGPPGEQYF. Here the CDR3 DNA reads TGTGCCAGCAGTTCCCGACAGGGGCCCCCCGGAGAGCAGTACTTC. Drawing the rest from reference TRBV28 and TRBJ2-7, the complete variable domain is DVKVTQSSRYLVKRTGEKVFLECVQDMDHENMFWYRQDPGLGLRLIYFSYDVKMKEKGDIPEGYSVSREKKERFSLILESASTNQTSMYLCASSSRQGPPGEQYFGPGTRLTVT.

This clonotype was seen at least ten times. The rearrangement links TRBV7-6 to TRBJ2-7; 9 nucleotides agree with TRBD2. Trimming took 5 bases from V and 3 from J; bases not matched to a gene: 8. This CDR3 region has 15 residues. Germline values: CDR1 SGHVS, CDR2 FNYEAQ. DNA for the CDR3: TGTGCCAGCAGCCCCGGGACTAGCAGAATCTACGAGCAGTACTTC. Protein product: CASSPGTSRIYEQYF.

This clonotype was detected many times. The chain is built from TRBV7-3 and TRBJ2-5, with D unresolved. The CDR3 contains 14 residues. V lost 2 bases and J lost 4, with 11 bases in between. Per the germline V gene, CDR1 is SGHTA and CDR2 is FQGTGA. The CDR3, as DNA: TGTGCCAGCAGCTTAGGTCCGGGTATAGAGACCCAGTACTTC. It codes for CASSLGPGIETQYF.

This chain links TRBV28 with TRBJ2-7; TRBD2 agrees at 8 bases. With 6 bases clipped from V and 4 bases from J, the junction kept 38 bases outside the gene matches. Germline V gives CDR1 MDHEN, CDR2 SYDVKM. This CDR3 comprises 24 residues. CDR3 DNA: TGTGCCAGCAGCCACCCCCCGAGGGTCGGGAGGGCCCGTTCTTGGTTTAACCCGAGATACGAGCAGTACTTC. Amino acids: CASSHPPRVGRARSWFNPRYEQYF.

This clonotype was observed many times. This chain links TRBV20-1 with TRBJ1-5; tentatively, D is TRBD1 (5 bases). Germline values: CDR1 DFQATT, CDR2 SNEGSKA (reference sequence). This CDR3 contains 13 residues. V was clipped by 3 bases and J by 2 bases, with 8 bases between them. The CDR3 sequence is CSARTAGNQPQHF. The CDR3 nucleotides read TGCAGTGCTAGGACAGCGGGCAATCAGCCCCAGCATTTT.

This clonotype was recorded many times. This chain links TRBV7-9 with TRBJ2-7, with a possible D match to TRBD2 (6 bases). Per the germline V gene, CDR1 is SEHNR and CDR2 is FQNEAQ (reference sequence). The length of the CDR3 is 13 residues. V dropped 5 bases and J dropped 3 bases, with 11 bases sitting between them. CDR3 nucleotides: TGTGCCAGCAGCCCCCCGCGGGACTACGAGCAGTACTTC. Translated, it gives CASSPPRDYEQYF.

This clonotype was detected only a few times. The chain employs TRBV7-3 and TRBJ2-3; TRBD1 matches 7 bases. CDR1 is SGHTA and CDR2 is FQGTGA in the germline V gene. Trimming cost V 4 bases and J 10 bases; bases outside gene matches: 5. This CDR3 has 12 residues. The CDR3 coding sequence is TGTGCCAGCAGCTCTACCGGGACAGCGCAGTATTTT. It specifies CASSSTGTAQYF.

This clonotype was seen many times. The gene calls are TRBV7-2 and TRBJ2-3; 9 nucleotides line up with TRBD2. The ends lost 5 bases at V and 0 bases at J; junction bases unmatched: 15. This CDR3 has 19 residues. Germline V gene lookup returns CDR1 SGHTA and CDR2 FQGNSA. As DNA, the CDR3 is TGTGCCAGCAGCGGGGTCACCCGGGTCAGCGGGAGGAGCACAGATACGCAGTATTTT. It specifies CASSGVTRVSGRSTDTQYF.

This clonotype was found a few times. The V and J genes are TRBV5-6 and TRBJ1-2; D is perhaps TRBD1 (5 bases). Germline V lookup: CDR1 SGHDT, CDR2 YYEEEE. CDR3 length: 13 amino acids. Between the trimmed V and J ends, which lost 4 bases and 4 bases, there was a span of 11 bases. DNA of the CDR3: TGTGCCAGCAGCCCGGGACTAAGCTATGGCTACACCTTC. Its protein product is CASSPGLSYGYTF. Looking up the rest from reference TRBV5-6 and TRBJ1-2 gives the full variable domain: DAGVTQSPTHLIKTRGQQVTLRCSPKSGHDTVSWYQQALGQGPQFIFQYYEEEERQRGNFPDRFSGHQFPNYSSELNVNALLLGDSALYLCASSPGLSYGYTFGSGTRLTVV.

This clonotype was seen repeatedly, ten times or more. In DNA, the CDR3 is TGTGCCAGCAGCGTAGGGCAGGCGTCCTACGAGCAGTACTTC. The encoded protein is CASSVGQASYEQYF. The chain joins TRBV2 to TRBJ2-7; D is undetermined. Germline assignment: CDR1 SNHLY and CDR2 FYNNEI. The CDR3 totals 14 residues. Trimming shortened V by 6 bases and J by 1 base, and 13 bases separated the two germline ends.

This clonotype was picked up many times. This rearrangement joins TRBV12-3 or TRBV12-4 to TRBJ2-2; D may be TRBD1 or TRBD2 (7 bases each). Between the trimmed V and J ends, which lost 4 bases and 10 bases, there was a span of 31 bases. The CDR3 is made up of 19 amino acids. The CDR3 reads CASSSRGLLGGGAFVELFF. In nucleotides, the CDR3 is TGTGCCAGCAGTTCAAGAGGGCTTTTGGGAGGGGGCGCATTTGTGGAGCTGTTTTTT.

This clonotype was observed a single time. The chain has TRBV7-2 and TRBJ1-3; no clear D gene. Trimming took 2 bases from V and 0 from J, leaving 11 bases between them. The germline V gene has CDR1 SGHTA and CDR2 FQGNSA. The CDR3 is 16 residues long. CDR3 DNA sequence: TGTGCCAGCAGCTTATTCGGGCAGCGCTCTGGAAACACCATATATTTT. Protein: CASSLFGQRSGNTIYF.

This clonotype was seen at least ten times. J is TRBJ1-2 and V is TRBV28; D uncertain. V dropped 6 bases and J dropped 1 base, with 9 bases sitting between them. This CDR3 comprises 13 residues. CDR1 and CDR2 (germline): MDHEN, SYDVKM. DNA for the CDR3: TGTGCCAGCAGCCAACAATTTAACTATGGCTACACCTTC. Translation gives CASSQQFNYGYTF.